This record concerns one TCR beta chain sequence. Antigen: not known. CDR3 length equals 15 residues. Germline values: CDR1 SEHNR, CDR2 FQNEAQ (reference sequence). V lost 5 bases and J 4 bases, leaving 15 bases between the germline ends. These data come from a study of T cell responses to AZD1222 COVID-19 vaccine. Study results and caveats: Clonal diversity was possibly underestimated; the donors were predominantly white British and more often female.

Generated by immunoSEQ multiplex PCR, the TCRdb table keeps only in-frame clones and is missing some. The sample lists over 130,000 clones; approximately 90% were seen once. This TCR came from an adult who received the AZD1222 COVID-19 vaccine. V gene TRBV7-9 combines with J gene TRBJ2-1, with TRBD1 as a possible D gene (5 bases). The sequencing here drew on peripheral blood, taken 28 days after the second AZD1222 dose. CDR3 loop: CASSLYQGPYNEQFF. The CDR3 DNA sequence: TGTGCCAGCAGCCTTTATCAGGGCCCGTACAATGAGCAGTTCTTC.